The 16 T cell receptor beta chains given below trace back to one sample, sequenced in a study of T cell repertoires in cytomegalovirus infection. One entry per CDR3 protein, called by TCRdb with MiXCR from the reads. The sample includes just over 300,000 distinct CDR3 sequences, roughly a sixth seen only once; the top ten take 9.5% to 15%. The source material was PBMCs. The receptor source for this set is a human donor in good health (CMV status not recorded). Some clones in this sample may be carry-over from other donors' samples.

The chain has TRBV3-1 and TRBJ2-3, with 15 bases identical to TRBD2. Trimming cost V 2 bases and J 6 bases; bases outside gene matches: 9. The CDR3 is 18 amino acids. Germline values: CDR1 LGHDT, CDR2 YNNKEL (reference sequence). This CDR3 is CASSQPGLAGGLSDTQYF. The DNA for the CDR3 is TGTGCCAGCAGCCAACCTGGACTAGCGGGGGGGCTTTCCGATACGCAGTATTTT.

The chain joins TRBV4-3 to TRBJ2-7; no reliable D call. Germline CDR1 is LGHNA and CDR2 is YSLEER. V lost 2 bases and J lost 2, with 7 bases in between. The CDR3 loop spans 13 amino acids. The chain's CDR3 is CASSQSRTYEQYF. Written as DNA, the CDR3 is TGCGCCAGCAGCCAATCTCGGACCTACGAGCAGTACTTC.

CDR3 loop: CASSYSPGPYEQYF. In DNA form, the CDR3 reads TGTGCCAGCAGTTACTCGCCAGGGCCCTACGAGCAGTACTTC. The chain carries TRBV6-6 and TRBJ2-7, with D possibly being TRBD1 (5 bases). The CDR3 consists of 14 residues. The ends were cut back, 0 bases at V and 2 bases at J, with 8 bases in the middle. In germline, CDR1 is MNHNY, CDR2 SVGAGI (reference sequence).

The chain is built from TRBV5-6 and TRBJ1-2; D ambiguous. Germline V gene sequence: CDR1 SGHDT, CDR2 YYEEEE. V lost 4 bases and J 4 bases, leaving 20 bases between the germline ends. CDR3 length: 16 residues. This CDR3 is CASSPPREKVVYGYTF. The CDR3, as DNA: TGTGCCAGCAGCCCACCCCGTGAAAAGGTAGTCTATGGCTACACCTTC.

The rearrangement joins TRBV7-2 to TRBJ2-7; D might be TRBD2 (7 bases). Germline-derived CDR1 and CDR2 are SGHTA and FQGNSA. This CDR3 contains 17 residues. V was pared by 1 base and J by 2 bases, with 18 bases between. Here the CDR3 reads CASSLGSGSGGAYEQYF. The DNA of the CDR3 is TGTGCCAGCAGCTTAGGGTCGGGGTCGGGGGGCGCCTACGAGCAGTACTTC.

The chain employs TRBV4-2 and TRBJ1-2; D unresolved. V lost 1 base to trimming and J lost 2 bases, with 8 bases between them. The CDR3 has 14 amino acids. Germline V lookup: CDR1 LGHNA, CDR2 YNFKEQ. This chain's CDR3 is CASSQAAVNYGYTF. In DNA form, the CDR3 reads TGTGCCAGCAGCCAAGCGGCAGTCAACTATGGCTACACCTTC.

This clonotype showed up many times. CDR3 sequence (DNA): TGTGCCAGCAGCCTAAGACAGGAGCGCACAGATACGCAGTATTTT. Translated, it gives CASSLRQERTDTQYF. This chain joins TRBV7-2 and TRBJ2-3; D is perhaps TRBD1 (6 bases). CDR1 is SGHTA and CDR2 is FQGNSA in the germline V gene. The CDR3 totals 15 residues. V lost 5 bases and J lost 1, with 13 bases in between.

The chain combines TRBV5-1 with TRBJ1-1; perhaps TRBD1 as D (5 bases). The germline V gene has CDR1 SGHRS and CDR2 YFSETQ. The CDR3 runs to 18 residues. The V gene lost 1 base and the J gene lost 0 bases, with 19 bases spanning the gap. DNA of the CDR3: TGCGCCAGCAGCTTGCTCCCCCGCACGTCGGACATGAACACTGAAGCTTTCTTT. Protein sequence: CASSLLPRTSDMNTEAFF.

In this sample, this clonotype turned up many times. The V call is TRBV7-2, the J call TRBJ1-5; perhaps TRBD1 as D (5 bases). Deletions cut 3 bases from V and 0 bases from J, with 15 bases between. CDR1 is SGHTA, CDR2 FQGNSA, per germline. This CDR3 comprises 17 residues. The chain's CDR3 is CASSFTGPLYSNQPQHF. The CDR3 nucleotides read TGTGCCAGCAGCTTCACAGGTCCCCTTTATAGCAATCAGCCCCAGCATTTT. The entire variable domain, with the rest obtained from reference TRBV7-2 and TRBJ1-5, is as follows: GAGVSQSPSNKVTEKGKDVELRCDPISGHTALYWYRQSLGQGLEFLIYFQGNSAPDKSGLPSDRFSAERTGGSVSTLTIQRTQQEDSAVYLCASSFTGPLYSNQPQHFGDGTRLSIL.

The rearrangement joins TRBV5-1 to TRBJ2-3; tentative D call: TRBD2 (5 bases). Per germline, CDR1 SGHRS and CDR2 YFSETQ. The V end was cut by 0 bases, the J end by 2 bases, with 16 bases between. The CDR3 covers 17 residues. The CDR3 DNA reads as TGCGCCAGCAGCTTGGGAGGTATCCGGACTTCCACAGATACGCAGTATTTT. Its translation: CASSLGGIRTSTDTQYF.

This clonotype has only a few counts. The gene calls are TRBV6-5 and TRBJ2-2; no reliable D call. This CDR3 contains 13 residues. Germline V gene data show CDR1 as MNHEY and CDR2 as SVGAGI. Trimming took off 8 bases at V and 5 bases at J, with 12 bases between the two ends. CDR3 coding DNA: TGTGCCAGCTCCTTGTGGGCTACCGGGGAGCTGTTTTTT. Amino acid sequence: CASSLWATGELFF.

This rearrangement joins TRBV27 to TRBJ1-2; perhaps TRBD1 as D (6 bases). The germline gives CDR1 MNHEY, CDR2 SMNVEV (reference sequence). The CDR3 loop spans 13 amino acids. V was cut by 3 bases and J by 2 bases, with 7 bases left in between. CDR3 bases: TGTGCCAGCAGTTTTAGGGGGAACTATGGCTACACCTTC. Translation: CASSFRGNYGYTF.

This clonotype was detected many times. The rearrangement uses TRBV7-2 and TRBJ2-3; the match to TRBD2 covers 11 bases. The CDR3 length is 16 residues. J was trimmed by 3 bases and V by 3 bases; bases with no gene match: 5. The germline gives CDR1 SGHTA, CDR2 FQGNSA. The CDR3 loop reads CASSFRSSGGTDTQYF. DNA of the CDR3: TGTGCCAGCAGCTTTCGTTCTAGCGGGGGGACAGATACGCAGTATTTT.

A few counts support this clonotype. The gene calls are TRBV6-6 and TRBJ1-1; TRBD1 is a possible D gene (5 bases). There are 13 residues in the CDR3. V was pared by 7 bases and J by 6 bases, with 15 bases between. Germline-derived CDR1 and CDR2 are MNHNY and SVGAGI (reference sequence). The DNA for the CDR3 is TGTGCCAGCAACCCTCCGGGGCTGGCTGAAGCTTTCTTT. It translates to CASNPPGLAEAFF.

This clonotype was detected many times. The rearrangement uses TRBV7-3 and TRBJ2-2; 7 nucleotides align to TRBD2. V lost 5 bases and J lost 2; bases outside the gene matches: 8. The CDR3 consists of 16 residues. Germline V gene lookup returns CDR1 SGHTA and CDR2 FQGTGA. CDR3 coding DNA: TGTGCCAGCAGCCCGAAGGGCGGGGGAAACACCGGGGAGCTGTTTTTT. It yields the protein CASSPKGGGNTGELFF.

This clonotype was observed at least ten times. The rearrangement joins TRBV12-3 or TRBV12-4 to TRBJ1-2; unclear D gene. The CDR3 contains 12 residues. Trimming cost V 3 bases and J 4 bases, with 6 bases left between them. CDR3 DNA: TGTGCCAGCAGTTTTCCCGGCTATGGCTACACCTTC. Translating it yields CASSFPGYGYTF.